This T cell receptor beta chain was sequenced for a study of blood T cell repertoires in COVID-19. Study in general: Sites across the United States, Italy and Spain contributed samples from acute and convalescent COVID-19.

Original analysis: Amplification with reference gene primers provided the estimates of nucleated cell counts. Repertoires were generated with immunoSEQ multiplex PCR, while TCRdb's copy carries only in-frame clones and drops some. That table gives V, J and clone size, and the DNA gave D and trimming. The sample lists over 200,000 clones, roughly 89% occurring once. Trimming removed 6 bases at V and 4 bases at J, with 17 bases between. CDR3 length: 15 residues. The V gene's germline CDR1 is LNHDA and CDR2 SQIVND (reference sequence). This sequence originates from a man aged 60-69 years who had recovered from COVID-19. The chain uses TRBV19 and TRBJ2-3; maybe TRBD2 (5 bases). The sequencing sample was made of peripheral blood. In DNA form, the CDR3 reads TGTGCCAGTAGGATCCTAGGGAGTGGGGCAGATACGCAGTATTTT. It is translated as CASRILGSGADTQYF.